A single sample is the source of the 11 T cell receptor beta chains below, sequenced in a study of cytomegalovirus exposure and HLA in healthy donors. The PCR was carried out with 60 Vbeta primers and 13 Jbeta primers. The assay was immunoSEQ multiplex PCR, and TCRdb's table has in-frame clones only and misses some. This sample has almost 200,000 clones; approximately 79% occur once, and the top ten carry about 4.4%. The source material was PBMCs. These receptor sequences come from a woman aged 30 to 39 in good health and CMV-seropositive.

The chain joins TRBV5-4 to TRBJ2-2; 7 bases match TRBD1. The germline CDR1 and CDR2 sequences are SGHNT and YYREEE (reference sequence). The CDR3 length is 16 residues. The trim removed 3 bases at V and 3 bases at J, leaving 8 bases unmatched. As DNA, the CDR3 is TGTGCCAGCAGCTCGGGACAGAGAGGTTACACCGGGGAGCTGTTTTTT. Amino acids: CASSSGQRGYTGELFF.

V is TRBV19 and J is TRBJ2-1, with TRBD1 matching 9 bases. The length of the CDR3 is 15 residues. The V and J ends lost 5 bases and 3 bases, in that order; junction bases with no gene match: 5. CDR1 and CDR2 from the germline V gene are LNHDA and SQIVND (reference sequence). CDR3 bases: TGTGCCAGTAGTTCCGGGACAGGGTACTACAATGAGCAGTTCTTC. Its translation is CASSSGTGYYNEQFF.

The CDR3 region is CASSLGAGVNSPLHF. In nucleotides, the CDR3 is TGTGCCAGCAGCTTAGGGGCAGGGGTTAATTCACCCCTCCACTTT. The genes are TRBV7-2 and TRBJ1-6, with a weak D call TRBD1 (6 bases). CDR1 and CDR2 (germline): SGHTA, FQGNSA. The CDR3 is made up of 15 amino acids. Trimming removed 1 base at V and 6 bases at J, with 10 bases between.

This clone was detected a few times. The CDR3 spells CASSLDPGAWDYGYTF. DNA for the CDR3: TGTGCCAGCAGCTTGGATCCGGGAGCATGGGACTATGGCTACACCTTC. J is TRBJ1-2 and V is TRBV5-4, with D uncertain. V was pared by 0 bases and J by 3 bases, with 15 bases between. The CDR3 extends over 16 amino acids. Germline V gene lookup returns CDR1 SGHNT and CDR2 YYREEE (reference sequence).

The chain employs TRBV2 and TRBJ1-1; D remains unclear. The germline V and J ends were trimmed by 0 bases and 3 bases, with 11 bases remaining between them. The germline V gene encodes CDR1 SNHLY and CDR2 FYNNEI. This CDR3 spans 15 amino acids. CDR3 sequence reads: CASSEAGSKDTEAFF. Written as DNA, the CDR3 is TGTGCCAGCAGTGAAGCGGGGAGTAAGGACACTGAAGCTTTCTTT.

The V call is TRBV27, the J call TRBJ1-4; 9 bases line up with TRBD1. V was pared by 8 bases and J by 0 bases, with 13 bases of the junction left unmatched. Germline lookup yields CDR1 MNHEY and CDR2 SMNVEV (reference sequence). The CDR3 runs 18 residues. The CDR3 nucleotides are TGTGCCAGCGGGTTGAAAAGACAGGGGGGTCCAACTAATGAAAAACTGTTTTTT. Translating gives CASGLKRQGGPTNEKLFF.

The gene calls are TRBV7-8 and TRBJ1-4; 8 bases are a match to TRBD1. V shed 10 bases and J 7 bases; nucleotides not matched to a gene: 11. The germline V gene has CDR1 SGHVS and CDR2 FQNEAQ. This CDR3 region has 14 residues. The CDR3 region has the DNA TGTGCCACCGGACAGGGTCGATATAGTGAAAAACTGTTTTTT. Translated, it gives CATGQGRYSEKLFF.

The rearrangement joins TRBV25-1 to TRBJ2-7; D gene ambiguous. This CDR3 has 13 residues. V was trimmed by 10 bases and J by 4 bases, leaving 17 bases between them. Germline values: CDR1 MGHDK, CDR2 SYGVNS. The CDR3, as DNA: TGTGCCAACACCGACCACGTCAGGTACGAGCAGTACTTC. Protein product: CANTDHVRYEQYF.

The rearrangement links TRBV27 to TRBJ2-7; 11 bases line up with TRBD1. The CDR3 is 17 amino acids. In germline, CDR1 is MNHEY, CDR2 SMNVEV (reference sequence). V was clipped by 8 bases and J by 4 bases; unmatched bases: 16. This chain's CDR3 is CASARDRSGTGGYEQYF. DNA of the CDR3: TGTGCCAGCGCTCGCGACCGGAGCGGGACAGGGGGTTACGAGCAGTACTTC.

The rearrangement links TRBV11-3 to TRBJ2-1; 11 nucleotides agree with TRBD2. Germline V CDR1 and CDR2: SGHNT, YENEEA. Trimming took 5 bases from V and 5 from J; bases not matched to a gene: 17. The CDR3 is 19 residues long. CDR3 amino acids: CASSSGILAGGLWNNEQFF. Here the CDR3 DNA reads TGTGCCAGCAGCAGTGGGATTTTAGCGGGAGGGCTCTGGAACAATGAGCAGTTCTTC.

CDR3 protein: CASSPSPRQNDYGYTF. Here the CDR3 DNA reads TGTGCCAGCAGCCCATCCCCGAGACAGAATGACTATGGCTACACCTTC. The chain uses TRBV11-2 and TRBJ1-2; D may be TRBD1 (5 bases). Germline V CDR1 and CDR2: SGHAT, FQNNGV. With 5 bases removed from V and 3 bases from J, the gap between germline ends came to 19 bases. There are 16 residues in the CDR3.